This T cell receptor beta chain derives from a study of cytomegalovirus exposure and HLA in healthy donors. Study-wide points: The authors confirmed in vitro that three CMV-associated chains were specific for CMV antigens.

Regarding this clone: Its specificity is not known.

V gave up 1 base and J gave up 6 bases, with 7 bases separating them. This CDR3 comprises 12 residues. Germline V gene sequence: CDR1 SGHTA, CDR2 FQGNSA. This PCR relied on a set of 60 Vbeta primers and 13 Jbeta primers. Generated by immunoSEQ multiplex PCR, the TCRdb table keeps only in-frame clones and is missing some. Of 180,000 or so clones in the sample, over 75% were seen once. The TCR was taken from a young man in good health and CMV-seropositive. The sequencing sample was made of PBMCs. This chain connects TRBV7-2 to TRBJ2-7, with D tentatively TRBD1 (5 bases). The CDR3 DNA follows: TGTGCCAGCAGCTTAGTGACAGCCGAGCAGTACTTC. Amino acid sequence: CASSLVTAEQYF. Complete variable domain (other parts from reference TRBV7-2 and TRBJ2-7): GAGVSQSPSNKVTEKGKDVELRCDPISGHTALYWYRQSLGQGLEFLIYFQGNSAPDKSGLPSDRFSAERTGGSVSTLTIQRTQQEDSAVYLCASSLVTAEQYFGPGTRLTVT.